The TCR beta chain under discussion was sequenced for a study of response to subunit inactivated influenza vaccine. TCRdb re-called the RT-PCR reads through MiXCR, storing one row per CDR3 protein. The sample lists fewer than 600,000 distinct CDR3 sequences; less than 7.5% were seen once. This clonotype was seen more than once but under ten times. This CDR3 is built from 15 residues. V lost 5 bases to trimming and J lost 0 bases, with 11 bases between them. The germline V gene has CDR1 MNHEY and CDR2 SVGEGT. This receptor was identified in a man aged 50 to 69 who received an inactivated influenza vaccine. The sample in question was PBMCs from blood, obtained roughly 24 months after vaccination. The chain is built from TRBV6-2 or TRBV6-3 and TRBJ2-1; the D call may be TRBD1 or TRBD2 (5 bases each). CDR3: CASSTPGPSYNEQFF. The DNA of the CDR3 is TGTGCCAGCAGTACACCGGGACCCTCCTACAATGAGCAGTTCTTC.